These 9 T cell receptor beta chains came from one sample sequenced in a study of T cells in Graves' hyperthyroidism and ophthalmopathy. RNA transcripts provided the source from which TCR beta CDR3 regions were amplified. The study used the HTBI primer set for a first-round RT-PCR of the TCR CDR3. TCRdb called the multiplex PCR reads again in MiXCR, with one record for every CDR3 protein. Seen here are roughly 350,000 distinct CDR3 sequences, approximately 14% observed once, and the top ten hold around 23%. Sequencing was done on a sample of blood. These TCRs come from a woman younger than 45 with Graves' hyperthyroidism.

The sample holds many counts of this clonotype. The CDR3 DNA is TGTGCCAGCGTGGGGGGAGGCAATCAGCCCCAGCATTTT. Protein: CASVGGGNQPQHF. The chain recombines TRBV6-1 with TRBJ1-5, with D possibly matching TRBD1 (5 bases). CDR1 and CDR2 (germline): MNHNS, SASEGT. Between the trimmed V and J ends, which lost 8 bases and 2 bases, there was a span of 10 bases. This CDR3 contains 13 residues.

The table lists this clonotype with many counts. V gene TRBV11-2 combines with J gene TRBJ1-4; D perhaps matches TRBD1 (5 bases). The CDR3 runs to 14 residues. The V gene's germline CDR1 is SGHAT and CDR2 FQNNGV. With 5 bases removed from V and 8 bases from J, the gap between germline ends came to 15 bases. The CDR3 is CASSDQGWEEKLFF. DNA for the CDR3: TGTGCCAGCAGCGACCAGGGTTGGGAAGAAAAACTGTTTTTT.

This clonotype was picked up a small number of times. This rearrangement joins TRBV28 to TRBJ1-6; D possibly corresponds to TRBD1 (5 bases). The length of the CDR3 is 17 residues. CDR1 and CDR2 from the germline V gene are MDHEN and SYDVKM. V lost 9 bases and J lost 7, with 25 bases in between. The CDR3 DNA sequence: TGTGCCAGTAATCAGTTTGATGTTTGGAAGGGGAATTCACCCCTCCACTTT. Translated: CASNQFDVWKGNSPLHF.

In this sample, this clonotype turned up many times. This chain joins TRBV11-2 and TRBJ2-7, with TRBD2 matching over 7 bases. With V trimmed by 5 bases and J by 7 bases, 17 bases remained unmatched. Germline loops: CDR1 SGHAT, CDR2 FQNNGV. The CDR3 is made up of 16 amino acids. Here the CDR3 reads CASSPLAAGALGEQYF. CDR3 DNA: TGTGCCAGCAGCCCCCTTGCTGCGGGAGCGCTGGGGGAGCAGTACTTC.

This clonotype has at least ten counts. CDR3 loop: CASRGSESIKETQYF. The CDR3, as DNA: TGCGCCAGCCGCGGGTCGGAGTCCATCAAAGAGACCCAGTACTTC. The chain couples TRBV4-1 to TRBJ2-5, with a possible D match to TRBD2 (5 bases). Trimming cost V 8 bases and J 3 bases, with 19 bases left between them. CDR3 size: 15 residues. Germline-derived CDR1 and CDR2 are MGHRA and YSYEKL.

This clonotype came up a few times. The chain has TRBV30 and TRBJ2-7; a possible D gene is TRBD1 (5 bases). The CDR3 is made up of 13 amino acids. V was clipped by 2 bases and J by 2 bases, with 10 bases between them. Germline CDR1 reads GTSNPN; CDR2 reads SVGIG (reference sequence). The CDR3 loop reads CAWSWQGTYEQYF. The CDR3 coding sequence is TGTGCCTGGAGTTGGCAGGGAACCTACGAGCAGTACTTC.

This clonotype was observed at least ten times. The chain couples TRBV7-2 to TRBJ1-1; D possibly corresponds to TRBD1 (5 bases). CDR1 is SGHTA, CDR2 FQGNSA, per germline. The CDR3 consists of 14 residues. V was cut by 4 bases and J by 5 bases, with 14 bases left in between. The CDR3 spells CASSSLGGWTEAFF. The CDR3 bases are TGTGCCAGCAGCTCCCTCGGGGGTTGGACTGAAGCTTTCTTT.

This clonotype was recorded a few times. The DNA of the CDR3 is TGCAGTGCCCCAAACACACCGAACACTGAAGCTTTCTTT. Translating it yields CSAPNTPNTEAFF. The rearrangement joins TRBV20-1 to TRBJ1-1; D call uncertain. Trimming removed 6 bases from V and 1 base from J, with 12 bases in between. Germline V gene sequence: CDR1 DFQATT, CDR2 SNEGSKA (reference sequence). The CDR3 runs to 13 residues.

This rearrangement joins TRBV28 to TRBJ2-2; D is unclear. In germline, CDR1 is MDHEN, CDR2 SYDVKM. Trimming stripped 2 bases from V and 9 bases from J, with 7 bases between. This CDR3 comprises 12 residues. The CDR3 region is CASSLPVRELFF. CDR3 in DNA: TGTGCCAGCAGTTTACCCGTCCGGGAGCTGTTTTTT.